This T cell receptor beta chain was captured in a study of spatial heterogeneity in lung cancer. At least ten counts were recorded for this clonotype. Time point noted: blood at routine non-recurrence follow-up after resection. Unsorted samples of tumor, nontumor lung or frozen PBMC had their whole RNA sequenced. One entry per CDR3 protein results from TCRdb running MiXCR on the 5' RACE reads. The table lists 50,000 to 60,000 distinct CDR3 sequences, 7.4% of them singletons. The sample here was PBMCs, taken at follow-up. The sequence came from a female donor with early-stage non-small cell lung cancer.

CDR3 sequence: CASRRDYDGNQPQHF. In DNA form, the CDR3 reads TGTGCCAGCCGGAGAGACTACGACGGGAATCAGCCCCAGCATTTT. V is TRBV6-6 and J is TRBJ1-5, with D hard to call. The V gene lost 8 bases and the J gene lost 4 bases, with 18 bases spanning the gap. The CDR3 runs to 15 residues. The V gene's germline CDR1 is MNHNY and CDR2 SVGAGI (reference sequence).